This T cell receptor (beta chain) was captured in a study of blood T cell repertoires in COVID-19. Only in-frame clones appear in the TCRdb table, and some are missing; sequencing was by immunoSEQ multiplex PCR. Of some 98,000 clones in the sample, approximately 82% are singletons; the top ten hold around 9.3%. The sample comprised peripheral blood. This sequence originates from a man in his sixties or seventies with acute or convalescent COVID-19.

For the CDR3, the DNA is TGTGCCAGCACTTCACTCGCCGGGACAGGTGCTAACTATGGCTACACCTTC. It encodes CASTSLAGTGANYGYTF. V is TRBV27 and J is TRBJ1-2; 8 nucleotides line up with TRBD1. This CDR3 has 17 amino acids. From germline, CDR1 is MNHEY and CDR2 SMNVEV (reference sequence). V dropped 7 bases and J dropped 0; count of bases not matched to a gene: 13.